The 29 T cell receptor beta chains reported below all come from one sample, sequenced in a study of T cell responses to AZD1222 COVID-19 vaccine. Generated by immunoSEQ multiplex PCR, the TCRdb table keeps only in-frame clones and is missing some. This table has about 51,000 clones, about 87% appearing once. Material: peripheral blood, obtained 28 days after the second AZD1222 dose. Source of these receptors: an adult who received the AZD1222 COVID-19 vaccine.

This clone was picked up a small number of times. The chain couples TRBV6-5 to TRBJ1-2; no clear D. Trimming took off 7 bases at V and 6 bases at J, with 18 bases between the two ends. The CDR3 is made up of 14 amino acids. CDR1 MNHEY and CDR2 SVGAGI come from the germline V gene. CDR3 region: CASNQWGEEHGYTF. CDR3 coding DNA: TGTGCCAGCAATCAGTGGGGTGAAGAGCATGGCTACACCTTC.

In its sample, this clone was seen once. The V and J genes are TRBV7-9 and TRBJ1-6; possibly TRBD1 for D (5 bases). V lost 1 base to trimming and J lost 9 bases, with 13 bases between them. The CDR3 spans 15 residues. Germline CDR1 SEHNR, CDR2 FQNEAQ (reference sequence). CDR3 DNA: TGTGCCAGCAGCTTAGGAGGGACCGGGGGTTCACCCCTCCACTTT. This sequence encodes CASSLGGTGGSPLHF.

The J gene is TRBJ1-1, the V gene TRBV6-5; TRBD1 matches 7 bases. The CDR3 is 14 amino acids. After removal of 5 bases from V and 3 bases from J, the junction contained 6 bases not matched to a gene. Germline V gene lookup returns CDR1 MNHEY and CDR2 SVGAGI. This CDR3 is CASSKQGLYTEAFF. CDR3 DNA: TGTGCCAGCAGTAAACAGGGGTTATACACTGAAGCTTTCTTT.

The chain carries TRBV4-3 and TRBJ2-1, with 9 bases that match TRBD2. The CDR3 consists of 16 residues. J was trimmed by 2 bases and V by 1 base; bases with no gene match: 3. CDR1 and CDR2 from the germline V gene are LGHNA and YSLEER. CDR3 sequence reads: CASSQGGRAPYNEQFF. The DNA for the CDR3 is TGCGCCAGCAGCCAAGGCGGGAGGGCCCCCTACAATGAGCAGTTCTTC.

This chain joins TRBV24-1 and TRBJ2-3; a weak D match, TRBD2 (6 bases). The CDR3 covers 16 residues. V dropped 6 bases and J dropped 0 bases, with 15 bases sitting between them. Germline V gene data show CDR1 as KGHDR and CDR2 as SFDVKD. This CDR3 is CATSPGVRASTDTQYF. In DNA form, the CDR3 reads TGTGCCACCAGTCCGGGAGTTAGGGCCAGCACAGATACGCAGTATTTT.

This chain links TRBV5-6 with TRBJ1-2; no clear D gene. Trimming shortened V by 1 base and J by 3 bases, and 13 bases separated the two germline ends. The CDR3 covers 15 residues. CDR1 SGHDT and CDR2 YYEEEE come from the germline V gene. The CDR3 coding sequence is TGTGCCAGCAGCTTGCGGCTCCAGTCCTACTATGGCTACACCTTC. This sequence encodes CASSLRLQSYYGYTF.

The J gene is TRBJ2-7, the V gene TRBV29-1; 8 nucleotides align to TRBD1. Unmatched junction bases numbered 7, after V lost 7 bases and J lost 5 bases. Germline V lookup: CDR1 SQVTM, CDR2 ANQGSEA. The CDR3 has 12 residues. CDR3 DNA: TGCAGCGGTACCCAGGGGGCCCACGAGCAGTACTTC. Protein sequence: CSGTQGAHEQYF.

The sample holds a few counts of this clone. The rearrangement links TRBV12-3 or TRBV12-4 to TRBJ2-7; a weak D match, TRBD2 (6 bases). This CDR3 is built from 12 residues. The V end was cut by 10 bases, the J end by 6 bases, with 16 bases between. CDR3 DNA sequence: TGTGCCACGTCGGGTCGAGCGGGCGAGCAGTACTTC. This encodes CATSGRAGEQYF.

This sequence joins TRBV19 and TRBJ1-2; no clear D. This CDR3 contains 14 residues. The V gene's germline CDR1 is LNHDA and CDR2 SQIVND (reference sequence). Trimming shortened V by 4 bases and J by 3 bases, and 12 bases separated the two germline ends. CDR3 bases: TGTGCCAGTAGTACCCCGGACCTTTACTATGGCTACACCTTC. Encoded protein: CASSTPDLYYGYTF.

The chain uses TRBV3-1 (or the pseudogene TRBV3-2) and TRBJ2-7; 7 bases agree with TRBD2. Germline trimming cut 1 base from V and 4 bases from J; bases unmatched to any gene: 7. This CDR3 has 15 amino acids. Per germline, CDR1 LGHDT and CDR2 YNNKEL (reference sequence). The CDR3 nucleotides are TGTGCCAGCAGCCAAGGGGCTAGCGGCTCGTACGAGCAGTACTTC. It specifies CASSQGASGSYEQYF.

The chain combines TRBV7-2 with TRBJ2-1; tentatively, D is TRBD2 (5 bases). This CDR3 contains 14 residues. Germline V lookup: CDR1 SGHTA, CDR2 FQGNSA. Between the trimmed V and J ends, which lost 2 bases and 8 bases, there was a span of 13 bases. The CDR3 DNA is TGTGCCAGCAGCTTATATGAGGGAATCGATGAGCAGTTCTTC. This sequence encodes CASSLYEGIDEQFF. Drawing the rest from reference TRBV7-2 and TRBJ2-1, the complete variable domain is GAGVSQSPSNKVTEKGKDVELRCDPISGHTALYWYRQSLGQGLEFLIYFQGNSAPDKSGLPSDRFSAERTGGSVSTLTIQRTQQEDSAVYLCASSLYEGIDEQFFGPGTRLTVL.

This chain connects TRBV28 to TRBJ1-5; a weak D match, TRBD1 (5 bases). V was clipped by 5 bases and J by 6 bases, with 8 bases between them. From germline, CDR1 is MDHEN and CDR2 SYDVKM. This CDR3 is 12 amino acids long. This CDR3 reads CASSRGTQPQHF. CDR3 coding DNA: TGTGCCAGCAGTCGGGGGACTCAGCCCCAGCATTTT.

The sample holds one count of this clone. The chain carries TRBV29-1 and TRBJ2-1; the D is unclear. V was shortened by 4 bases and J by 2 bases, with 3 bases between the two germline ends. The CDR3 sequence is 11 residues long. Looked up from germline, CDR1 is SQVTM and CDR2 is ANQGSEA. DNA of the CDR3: TGCAGCGTTGTCCCCTACAATGAGCAGTTCTTC. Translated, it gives CSVVPYNEQFF.

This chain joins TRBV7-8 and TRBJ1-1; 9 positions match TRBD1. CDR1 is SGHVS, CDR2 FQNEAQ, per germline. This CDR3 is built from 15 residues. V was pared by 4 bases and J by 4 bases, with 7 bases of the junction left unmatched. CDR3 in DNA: TGTGCCAGCAGCTGGACAGGGGACGGGGGCACTGAAGCTTTCTTT. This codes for CASSWTGDGGTEAFF.

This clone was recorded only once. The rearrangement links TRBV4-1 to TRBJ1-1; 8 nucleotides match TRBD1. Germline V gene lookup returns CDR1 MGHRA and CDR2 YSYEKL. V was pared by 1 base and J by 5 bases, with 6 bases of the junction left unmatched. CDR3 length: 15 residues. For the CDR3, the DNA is TGCGCCAGCAGCCAAGGGGACAGGTGGGGAACTGAAGCTTTCTTT. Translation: CASSQGDRWGTEAFF.

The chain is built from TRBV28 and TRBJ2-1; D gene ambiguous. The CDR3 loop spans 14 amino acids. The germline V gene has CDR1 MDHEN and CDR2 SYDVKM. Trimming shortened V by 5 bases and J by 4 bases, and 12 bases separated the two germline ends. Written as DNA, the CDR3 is TGTGCCAGCAGTACCCTCGGCGGATACAATGAGCAGTTCTTC. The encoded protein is CASSTLGGYNEQFF.

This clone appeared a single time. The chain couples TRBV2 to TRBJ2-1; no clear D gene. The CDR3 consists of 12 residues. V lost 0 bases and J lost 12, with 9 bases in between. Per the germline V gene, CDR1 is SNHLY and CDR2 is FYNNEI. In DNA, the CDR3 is TGTGCCAGCAGTGAAGCCTTGGGATTGCAGTTCTTC. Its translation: CASSEALGLQFF.

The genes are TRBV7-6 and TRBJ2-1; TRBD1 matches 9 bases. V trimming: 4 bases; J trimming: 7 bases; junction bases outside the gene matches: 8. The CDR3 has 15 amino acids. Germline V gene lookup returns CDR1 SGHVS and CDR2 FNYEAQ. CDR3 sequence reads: CASSSGTGYLNEQFF. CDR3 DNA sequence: TGTGCCAGCAGCTCGGGGACAGGGTATCTGAATGAGCAGTTCTTC.

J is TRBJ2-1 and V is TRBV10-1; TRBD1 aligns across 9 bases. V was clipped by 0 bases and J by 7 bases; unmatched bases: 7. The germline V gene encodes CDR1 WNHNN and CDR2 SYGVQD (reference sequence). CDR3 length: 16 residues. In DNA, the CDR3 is TGCGCCAGCAGTGAGTCTAGAGGACAGGGGAAGAATGAGCAGTTCTTC. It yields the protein CASSESRGQGKNEQFF.

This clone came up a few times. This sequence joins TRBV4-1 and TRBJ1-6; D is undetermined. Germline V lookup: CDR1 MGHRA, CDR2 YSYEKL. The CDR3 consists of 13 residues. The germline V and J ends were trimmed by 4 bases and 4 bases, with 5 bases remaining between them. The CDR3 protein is CASSPSYNSPLHF. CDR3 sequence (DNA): TGCGCCAGCAGCCCTTCTTATAATTCACCCCTCCACTTT.

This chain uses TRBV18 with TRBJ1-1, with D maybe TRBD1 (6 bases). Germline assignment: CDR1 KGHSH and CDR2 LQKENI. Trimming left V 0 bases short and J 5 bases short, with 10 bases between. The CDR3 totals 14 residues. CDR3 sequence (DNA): TGTGCCAGCTCACCACCAAGCAGGGGAACTGAAGCTTTCTTT. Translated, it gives CASSPPSRGTEAFF. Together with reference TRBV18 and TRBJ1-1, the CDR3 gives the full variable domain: NAGVMQNPRHLVRRRGQEARLRCSPMKGHSHVYWYRQLPEEGLKFMVYLQKENIIDESGMPKERFSAEFPKEGPSILRIQQVVRGDSAAYFCASSPPSRGTEAFFGQGTRLTVV.

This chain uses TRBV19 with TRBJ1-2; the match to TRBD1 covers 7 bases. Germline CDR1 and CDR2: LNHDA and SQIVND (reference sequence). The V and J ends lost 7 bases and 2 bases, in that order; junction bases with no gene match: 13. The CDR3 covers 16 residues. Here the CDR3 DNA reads TGTGCCAGTACCCACCCGGGACAGCCAATGAACTATGGCTACACCTTC. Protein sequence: CASTHPGQPMNYGYTF.

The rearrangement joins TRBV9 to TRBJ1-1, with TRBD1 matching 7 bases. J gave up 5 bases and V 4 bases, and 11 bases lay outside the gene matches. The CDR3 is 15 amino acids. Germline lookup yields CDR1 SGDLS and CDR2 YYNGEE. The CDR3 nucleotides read TGTGCCAGCAGCCCCACTCCAGGGGGTGGGACTGAAGCTTTCTTT. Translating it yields CASSPTPGGGTEAFF. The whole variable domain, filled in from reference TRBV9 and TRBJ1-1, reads DSGVTQTPKHLITATGQRVTLRCSPRSGDLSVYWYQQSLDQGLQFLIQYYNGEERAKGNILERFSAQQFPDLHSELNLSSLELGDSALYFCASSPTPGGGTEAFFGQGTRLTVV.

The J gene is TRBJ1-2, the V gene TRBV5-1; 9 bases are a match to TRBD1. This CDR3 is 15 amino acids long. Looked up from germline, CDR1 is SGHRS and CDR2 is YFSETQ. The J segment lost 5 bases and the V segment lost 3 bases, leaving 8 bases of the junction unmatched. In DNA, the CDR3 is TGCGCCAGCAGCTGGGGACAGGGTGCTAGTTATGGCTACACCTTC. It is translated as CASSWGQGASYGYTF.

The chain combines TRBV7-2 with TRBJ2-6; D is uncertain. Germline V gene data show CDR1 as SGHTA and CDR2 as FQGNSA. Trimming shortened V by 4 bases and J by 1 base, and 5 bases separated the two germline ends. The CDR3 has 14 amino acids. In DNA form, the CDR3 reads TGTGCCAGCAGCTCCAGGTCTGGGGCCAACGTCCTGACTTTC. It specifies CASSSRSGANVLTF.

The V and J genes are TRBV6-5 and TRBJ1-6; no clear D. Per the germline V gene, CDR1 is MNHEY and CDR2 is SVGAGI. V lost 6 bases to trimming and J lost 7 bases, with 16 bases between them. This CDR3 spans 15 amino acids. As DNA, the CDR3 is TGTGCCAGCAGCCCAGCCCGGGGAGGGAATTCACCCCTCCACTTT. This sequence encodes CASSPARGGNSPLHF.

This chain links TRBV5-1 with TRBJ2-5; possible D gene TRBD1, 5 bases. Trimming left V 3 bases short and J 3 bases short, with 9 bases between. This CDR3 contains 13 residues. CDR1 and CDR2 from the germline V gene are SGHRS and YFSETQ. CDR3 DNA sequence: TGCGCCAGCAGCTCAGGGTCGGAAGAGACCCAGTACTTC. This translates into CASSSGSEETQYF. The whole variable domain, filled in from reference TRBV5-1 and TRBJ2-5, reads KAGVTQTPRYLIKTRGQQVTLSCSPISGHRSVSWYQQTPGQGLQFLFEYFSETQRNKGNFPGRFSGRQFSNSRSEMNVSTLELGDSALYLCASSSGSEETQYFGPGTRLLVL.

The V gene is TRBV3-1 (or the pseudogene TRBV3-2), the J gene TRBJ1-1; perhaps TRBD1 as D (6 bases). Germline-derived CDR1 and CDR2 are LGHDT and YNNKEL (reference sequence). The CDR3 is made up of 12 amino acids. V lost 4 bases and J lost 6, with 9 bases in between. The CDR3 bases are TGTGCCAGCAGCCTCCGACAGGCTGAAGCTTTCTTT. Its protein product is CASSLRQAEAFF.

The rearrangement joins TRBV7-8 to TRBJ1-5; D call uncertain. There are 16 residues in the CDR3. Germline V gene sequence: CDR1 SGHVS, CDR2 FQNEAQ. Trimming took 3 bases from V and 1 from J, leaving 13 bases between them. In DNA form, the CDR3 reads TGTGCCAGCAGCTTCTCGGGGAGTGGGAGCAATCAGCCCCAGCATTTT. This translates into CASSFSGSGSNQPQHF. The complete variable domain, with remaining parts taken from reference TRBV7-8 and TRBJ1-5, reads GAGVSQSPRYKVAKRGQDVALRCDPISGHVSLFWYQQALGQGPEFLTYFQNEAQLDKSGLPSDRFFAERPEGSVSTLKIQRTQQEDSAVYLCASSFSGSGSNQPQHFGDGTRLSIL.